The 8 T cell receptor beta chains reported below all come from one sample, sequenced in a study of OX40 agonist ivuxolimab in advanced cancers. Some clones are missing from TCRdb's copy, which holds only in-frame ones; the method was immunoSEQ multiplex PCR. The sample has 50,000 to 65,000 clones, over 90% seen once. The specimen comprised CD4+ or CD8+ T cells sorted from blood, sampled in a trial of the OX40 agonist ivuxolimab. The source is an adult with an advanced solid tumor such as melanoma, head and neck, liver or kidney cancer.

This clone was seen only once. The chain links TRBV7-9 to TRBJ1-5; 8 nucleotides agree with TRBD1. CDR3 length: 15 residues. Trimming cost V 3 bases and J 7 bases; bases outside gene matches: 8. In germline, CDR1 is SEHNR, CDR2 FQNEAQ (reference sequence). This CDR3 reads CASSFGQGVGQPQHF. The CDR3 coding sequence is TGTGCCAGCAGCTTCGGACAGGGCGTGGGACAGCCCCAGCATTTT.

This rearrangement joins TRBV7-2 to TRBJ2-4; D is possibly TRBD1 (6 bases). This CDR3 comprises 17 residues. Germline V gives CDR1 SGHTA, CDR2 FQGNSA. Trimming shortened V by 4 bases and J by 3 bases, and 19 bases separated the two germline ends. CDR3 bases: TGTGCCAGCAGCTCCGAGATCGGCAGGGGAGTCAAAAACATTCAGTACTTC. It translates to CASSSEIGRGVKNIQYF.

V and J are TRBV7-2 and TRBJ1-1; D remains unclear. Deletions cut 1 base from V and 1 base from J, with 10 bases between. The germline CDR1 and CDR2 sequences are SGHTA and FQGNSA. This CDR3 contains 15 residues. This CDR3 reads CASSLGWTSNTEAFF. The DNA of the CDR3 is TGTGCCAGCAGCTTAGGGTGGACCTCGAACACTGAAGCTTTCTTT.

This clone showed up just once. This chain uses TRBV11-2 with TRBJ2-5, with D perhaps assigned TRBD1 or TRBD2 (5 bases each). This CDR3 is built from 13 residues. CDR1 is SGHAT and CDR2 is FQNNGV in the germline V gene. V was clipped by 2 bases and J by 4 bases, with 8 bases between them. As DNA, the CDR3 is TGTGCCAGCAGCTTACCTGGGGGAGAGACCCAGTACTTC. Protein product: CASSLPGGETQYF.

The V call is TRBV7-9, the J call TRBJ2-1, with 8 bases identical to TRBD2. This CDR3 has 17 amino acids. CDR1 is SEHNR and CDR2 is FQNEAQ in the germline V gene (reference sequence). The V gene end was trimmed by 5 bases and the J gene end by 4 bases; junction bases not matched to a gene: 13. CDR3 residues: CASSHRVGSGTYNEQFF. For the CDR3, the DNA is TGTGCCAGCAGCCACCGGGTTGGTAGCGGGACTTACAATGAGCAGTTCTTC.

The rearrangement joins TRBV7-9 to TRBJ2-3; D is perhaps TRBD2 (6 bases). Germline assignment: CDR1 SEHNR and CDR2 FQNEAQ (reference sequence). V lost 2 bases and J 4 bases, leaving 16 bases between the germline ends. This CDR3 comprises 16 residues. DNA of the CDR3: TGTGCCAGCAGCTTACGACCGGGAGAGATTTCAGATACGCAGTATTTT. Protein product: CASSLRPGEISDTQYF.

This sequence joins TRBV2 and TRBJ2-4; D is uncertain. Germline V gives CDR1 SNHLY, CDR2 FYNNEI. The CDR3 sequence is 16 residues long. Trimming cost V 0 bases and J 0 bases, with 9 bases left between them. The CDR3, as DNA: TGTGCCAGCAGTGAAGCTCTGTTACTAGCCAAAAACATTCAGTACTTC. Protein: CASSEALLLAKNIQYF.

The genes are TRBV11-3 and TRBJ2-1; D is unclear. The CDR3 spans 15 residues. Trimming cost V 5 bases and J 0 bases, with 11 bases left between them. The germline V gene encodes CDR1 SGHNT and CDR2 YENEEA. The CDR3 spells CASSHDLLSYNEQFF. The CDR3 region has the DNA TGTGCCAGCAGCCACGACCTCCTCTCCTACAATGAGCAGTTCTTC.